The subject of this entry is one T cell receptor (beta chain). Its antigen is not identified. This sample was included in a study of response to subunit inactivated influenza vaccine. The study's findings and limits: It was suggested by the authors that few new T cells are recruited by each seasonal influenza vaccination.

MiXCR, run by TCRdb on the RT-PCR reads, gives a single entry per CDR3 protein. Seen here are some 300,000 distinct CDR3 sequences, about 20% observed once, and the top ten hold 10% to 13%. The CDR3 has 15 amino acids. V was clipped by 6 bases and J by 4 bases; unmatched bases: 12. Germline CDR1 and CDR2: DFQATT and SNEGSKA (reference sequence). Sequencing was performed on PBMCs from blood, taken less than 22 months after vaccination. The source is a man between 50 and 70 years old who received an inactivated influenza vaccine. The chain links TRBV20-1 to TRBJ1-5, with TRBD1 matching over 7 bases. The CDR3 DNA follows: TGCAGTGCAGCCGACAGGGTAGTGTGGAATCAGCCCCAGCATTTT. Translating gives CSAADRVVWNQPQHF.